This entry lists 16 T cell receptor beta chains sequenced from one sample in a study of CD4 T cells in relation to SARS-CoV-2 and coronaviruses. These receptors are not linked to any known antigen. The unexposed donors gave CD4+ T cells in about 2010-2019, prior to COVID-19. Isolation of CD4+ T cells took place after about 9 days in culture. The assay was immunoSEQ multiplex PCR, and TCRdb's table has in-frame clones only and misses some. Here the sample spans about 26,000 clones, roughly 73% being singletons. Specimen: CD4+ T cells from PBMCs, cultured in vitro. The source is a human donor in good health.

The chain joins TRBV19 to TRBJ2-3; a weak D match, TRBD2 (6 bases). V was pared by 3 bases and J by 2 bases, with 9 bases between. The CDR3 runs 14 residues. CDR1 and CDR2 from the germline V gene are LNHDA and SQIVND (reference sequence). The CDR3 loop is CASSIRGYTDTQYF. DNA of the CDR3: TGTGCCAGTAGTATTCGGGGGTACACAGATACGCAGTATTTT.

Note on this clone: Other DNA sequences in the sample encode the same CDR3. This sequence joins TRBV6-5 and TRBJ2-2; D unclear. This CDR3 comprises 13 residues. From germline, CDR1 is MNHEY and CDR2 SVGAGI. Between the trimmed V and J ends, which lost 6 bases and 4 bases, there was a span of 9 bases. The CDR3 reads CASRPTGTGELFF. The CDR3 region has the DNA TGTGCCAGCAGACCGACGGGCACCGGGGAGCTGTTTTTT.

This clone was observed a few times. The V gene is TRBV30, the J gene TRBJ2-1, with 10 positions matching TRBD2. The germline gives CDR1 GTSNPN, CDR2 SVGIG (reference sequence). The CDR3 is 11 residues long. J lost 14 bases, V lost 3 bases, and 4 bases had no gene match. The CDR3 reads CAWSHLAGEFF. In DNA, the CDR3 is TGTGCCTGGAGCCATCTAGCGGGAGAGTTCTTC.

J is TRBJ2-7 and V is TRBV6-5; tentative D call: TRBD1 (5 bases). From germline, CDR1 is MNHEY and CDR2 SVGAGI. The CDR3 loop spans 14 amino acids. Trimming stripped 4 bases from V and 4 bases from J, with 14 bases between. The chain's CDR3 is CASSSGLAMYEQYF. The DNA of the CDR3 is TGTGCCAGCAGTTCAGGGTTAGCCATGTACGAGCAGTACTTC.

V is TRBV5-6 and J is TRBJ1-1; D is possibly TRBD1 (5 bases). The V end was cut by 0 bases, the J end by 6 bases, with 12 bases between. The CDR3 has 14 amino acids. The germline CDR1 and CDR2 sequences are SGHDT and YYEEEE. CDR3 sequence: CASSLGGISAEAFF. CDR3 nucleotides: TGTGCCAGCAGCTTGGGGGGGATAAGCGCTGAAGCTTTCTTT.

This clone showed up just once. The CDR3 loop is CASKEGPAGGELFF. DNA of the CDR3: TGTGCCAGTAAGGAGGGCCCCGCGGGTGGGGAGCTGTTTTTT. The chain is built from TRBV9 and TRBJ2-2, with D maybe TRBD2 (6 bases). In germline, CDR1 is SGDLS, CDR2 YYNGEE. The V and J ends lost 8 bases and 8 bases respectively, with 19 bases between them. CDR3 length: 14 residues. The whole variable domain, filled in from reference TRBV9 and TRBJ2-2, reads DSGVTQTPKHLITATGQRVTLRCSPRSGDLSVYWYQQSLDQGLQFLIQYYNGEERAKGNILERFSAQQFPDLHSELNLSSLELGDSALYFCASKEGPAGGELFFGEGSRLTVL.

The chain recombines TRBV5-1 with TRBJ2-2; TRBD2 matches at 11 bases. Germline lookup yields CDR1 SGHRS and CDR2 YFSETQ. This CDR3 contains 16 residues. The junction had 4 bases not matched to a gene; V was cut back by 4 bases and J by 2 bases. CDR3 loop: CASSVGLAANTGELFF. The CDR3, as DNA: TGCGCCAGCAGCGTGGGACTAGCGGCCAACACCGGGGAGCTGTTTTTT.

This clone has just a few counts. The junction and the germline gene differ at one end; a read error may be behind it. V and J are TRBV25-1 and TRBJ1-3; the match to TRBD1 covers 10 bases. CDR1 is MGHDK, CDR2 SYGVNS, per germline. This CDR3 spans 14 amino acids. CDR3 in amino acids: CASSPYGQGVAHDF. CDR3 DNA: TGTGCCAGCAGTCCCTATGGACAGGGGGTCGCTCACGATTTT.

The chain combines TRBV5-1 with TRBJ2-6, with 7 bases aligning to TRBD1. The CDR3 is 17 amino acids. Unmatched junction bases numbered 5, after V lost 2 bases and J lost 0 bases. Germline V gene sequence: CDR1 SGHRS, CDR2 YFSETQ. The CDR3 nucleotides read TGCGCCAGCAGCTTAAGGGACAGCACCTCTGGGGCCAACGTCCTGACTTTC. This translates into CASSLRDSTSGANVLTF.

This clone was seen a single time. This sequence joins TRBV4-2 and TRBJ2-1, with TRBD2 identical over 14 bases. Trimming cost V 2 bases and J 9 bases; bases outside gene matches: 6. The CDR3 sequence is 16 residues long. In germline, CDR1 is LGHNA, CDR2 YNFKEQ. This CDR3 is CASSQPGLAGEGEQFF. The CDR3 DNA reads TGTGCCAGCAGCCAACCGGGACTAGCGGGAGAAGGTGAGCAGTTCTTC.

In its sample, this clone was seen a few times. V usage is TRBV14 and J usage is TRBJ2-7; D is unclear. V lost 4 bases, J lost 7 bases, and 14 bases lay in between. CDR1 is SGHDN and CDR2 is FVKESK in the germline V gene. The CDR3 consists of 13 residues. DNA of the CDR3: TGTGCCAGCAGCCCCGGCGGTCTGCGGGAGCAGTACTTC. Its translation is CASSPGGLREQYF.

On this clone: At one boundary the junction diverges from the germline segment, which might be a read error. J is TRBJ2-3 and V is TRBV7-7, with 8 positions matching TRBD2. Germline-derived CDR1 and CDR2 are SSHAT and FNYEAQ (reference sequence). The CDR3 consists of 16 residues. Here the CDR3 DNA reads TGTGCTAGCAGCTTGCTCTCCGGGAGGGCCGGAGATACGCAGTATTTT. Its translation is CASSLLSGRAGDTQYF.

This clone showed up just once. This chain uses TRBV7-2 with TRBJ2-3; 9 bases map to TRBD2. The CDR3 loop spans 18 amino acids. J lost 0 bases, V lost 3 bases, and 10 bases had no gene match. Germline V gene lookup returns CDR1 SGHTA and CDR2 FQGNSA. This chain's CDR3 is CASSFSGGFTISTDTQYF. The CDR3 bases are TGTGCCAGCAGCTTTAGCGGGGGTTTTACGATTAGCACAGATACGCAGTATTTT.

The chain uses TRBV2 and TRBJ2-7, with TRBD1 as a possible D gene (6 bases). The V gene's germline CDR1 is SNHLY and CDR2 FYNNEI. CDR3 size: 13 residues. V lost 10 bases, J lost 5 bases, and 18 bases lay in between. The CDR3: CANSGVGYNEQYF. As DNA, the CDR3 is TGTGCCAACTCAGGGGTTGGATATAACGAGCAGTACTTC.

The table lists this clone with a count of one. This chain connects TRBV5-6 to TRBJ2-5; a possible D gene is TRBD2 (6 bases). Germline CDR1 reads SGHDT; CDR2 reads YYEEEE. This CDR3 contains 16 residues. V was shortened by 0 bases and J by 7 bases, with 19 bases between the two germline ends. The CDR3 DNA reads TGTGCCAGCAGCTTGGAAGTAGGAGGGAATAGGGGGACCCAGTACTTC. Protein product: CASSLEVGGNRGTQYF.

The table lists this clone with a few counts. The chain employs TRBV6-2 or TRBV6-3 and TRBJ1-2, with D tentatively TRBD1 (5 bases). V lost 5 bases to trimming and J lost 9 bases, with 10 bases between them. The CDR3 contains 11 residues. Germline values: CDR1 MNHEY, CDR2 SVGEGT. CDR3: CASSLGQRYTF. The CDR3 nucleotides read TGTGCCAGCAGTCTCGGACAACGCTACACCTTC.